The 15 T cell receptor beta chains given below trace back to one sample, sequenced in a study of blood T cell repertoires in COVID-19. This table comes from immunoSEQ multiplex PCR, and its TCRdb copy is limited to in-frame clones, with some not included. The sample holds 150,000 to 200,000 clones, roughly 80% seen once. The sequencing input was peripheral blood. Source of these receptors: a woman younger than 45 with acute or convalescent COVID-19.

The chain carries TRBV2 and TRBJ1-2, with D uncertain. The CDR3 sequence is 13 residues long. Trimming removed 5 bases at V and 4 bases at J, with 11 bases between. The V gene's germline CDR1 is SNHLY and CDR2 FYNNEI. CDR3: CASSSGILYGYTF. CDR3 sequence (DNA): TGTGCCAGCAGTAGCGGGATCCTCTATGGCTACACCTTC.

The chain carries TRBV12-3 or TRBV12-4 and TRBJ1-1; D possibly corresponds to TRBD1 (5 bases). V was cut by 6 bases and J by 7 bases, with 15 bases left in between. The CDR3 loop spans 13 amino acids. DNA for the CDR3: TGTGCCAGCAGCAATCAGGGTTTCGGTGAAGCTTTCTTT. As protein: CASSNQGFGEAFF.

The genes are TRBV9 and TRBJ1-4; TRBD1 aligns across 8 bases. V shed 2 bases and J 0 bases; nucleotides not matched to a gene: 3. This CDR3 is built from 16 residues. Germline V lookup: CDR1 SGDLS, CDR2 YYNGEE. CDR3 region: CASSVDRGATNEKLFF. The CDR3 DNA sequence: TGTGCCAGCAGCGTCGACAGGGGAGCAACTAATGAAAAACTGTTTTTT. Full variable domain (outside the CDR3, taken from reference TRBV9 and TRBJ1-4): DSGVTQTPKHLITATGQRVTLRCSPRSGDLSVYWYQQSLDQGLQFLIQYYNGEERAKGNILERFSAQQFPDLHSELNLSSLELGDSALYFCASSVDRGATNEKLFFGSGTQLSVL.

The V and J genes are TRBV4-3 and TRBJ1-2; D remains unclear. V lost 4 bases, J lost 8 bases, and 14 bases lay in between. The CDR3 consists of 13 residues. Germline V lookup: CDR1 LGHNA, CDR2 YSLEER. CDR3 sequence: CASSPTGKLGYTF. CDR3 DNA: TGCGCCAGCAGCCCCACGGGGAAATTGGGCTACACCTTC.

The chain employs TRBV7-2 and TRBJ1-6; the D gene is possibly TRBD1 (5 bases). Germline CDR1 reads SGHTA; CDR2 reads FQGNSA. This CDR3 contains 13 residues. The ends were cut back, 4 bases at V and 9 bases at J, with 10 bases in the middle. CDR3 region: CASSSSRVSPLHF. CDR3 in DNA: TGTGCCAGCAGCTCGTCCAGGGTTTCACCCCTCCACTTT.

CDR3 DNA: TGTGCCAGCAGAGCGTATGGTAGCGGGCTAAATGAGCAGTTCTTC. Translating gives CASRAYGSGLNEQFF. This rearrangement joins TRBV6-5 to TRBJ2-1, with 7 bases aligning to TRBD2. The CDR3 contains 15 residues. The germline V gene has CDR1 MNHEY and CDR2 SVGAGI. V was clipped by 6 bases and J by 7 bases; unmatched bases: 12.

The rearrangement uses TRBV5-1 and TRBJ2-5, with TRBD1 identical over 8 bases. With V trimmed by 3 bases and J by 4 bases, 8 bases remained unmatched. The germline CDR1 and CDR2 sequences are SGHRS and YFSETQ. The CDR3 runs to 15 residues. The CDR3 is CASSSTRQGRETQYF. In nucleotides, the CDR3 is TGCGCCAGCAGCTCCACCCGACAGGGGAGAGAGACCCAGTACTTC.

This clone was seen a single time. The chain joins TRBV6-2 or TRBV6-3 to TRBJ2-3, with D perhaps TRBD2 (6 bases). There are 16 residues in the CDR3. The V and J ends lost 2 bases and 1 base respectively, with 13 bases between them. CDR1 and CDR2 from the germline V gene are MNHEY and SVGEGT. CDR3 bases: TGTGCCAGCAGTTACATGCGGGGCCCTCGCACAGATACGCAGTATTTT. It yields the protein CASSYMRGPRTDTQYF.

The genes are TRBV6-2 or TRBV6-3 and TRBJ2-5, with TRBD2 as a possible D gene (5 bases). V dropped 5 bases and J dropped 0 bases, with 16 bases sitting between them. Germline loops: CDR1 MNHEY, CDR2 SVGEGT. This CDR3 spans 16 amino acids. The CDR3 loop is CASSPPRPRDQETQYF. The DNA for the CDR3 is TGTGCCAGCAGTCCACCCCGTCCGCGGGACCAAGAGACCCAGTACTTC.

The CDR3 reads CASSLARGQAYEQYF. Here the CDR3 DNA reads TGTGCCAGCAGCTTGGCGCGGGGGCAGGCCTACGAGCAGTACTTC. The J gene is TRBJ2-7, the V gene TRBV5-8, with a possible D match to TRBD2 (7 bases). CDR1 is SGHTS and CDR2 is YDEGEE in the germline V gene. CDR3 length: 15 residues. With 0 bases removed from V and 2 bases from J, the gap between germline ends came to 12 bases. The full variable domain, completed using reference TRBV5-8 and TRBJ2-7, is EAGVTQSPTHLIKTRGQQATLRCSPISGHTSVYWYQQALGLGLQFLLWYDEGEERNRGNFPPRFSGRQFPNYSSELNVNALELEDSALYLCASSLARGQAYEQYFGPGTRLTVT.

This clone was found once. The V call is TRBV15, the J call TRBJ2-1; D not resolved. CDR1 is LNHNV and CDR2 is YYDKDF in the germline V gene (reference sequence). The CDR3 has 13 amino acids. Deletions cut 0 bases from V and 6 bases from J, with 6 bases between. As DNA, the CDR3 is TGTGCCACCAGCAGAGATTATAGCAATGAGCAGTTCTTC. Encoded protein: CATSRDYSNEQFF.

This clone was counted a single time. This chain connects TRBV11-2 to TRBJ1-2; D not certain. The CDR3 runs to 13 residues. Germline values: CDR1 SGHAT, CDR2 FQNNGV. Trimming left V 5 bases short and J 4 bases short, with 11 bases between. The CDR3 spells CASSTQALYGYTF. CDR3 DNA: TGTGCCAGCAGCACTCAGGCCCTCTATGGCTACACCTTC.

This chain uses TRBV9 with TRBJ2-1; TRBD2 aligns across 8 bases. After removal of 4 bases from V and 0 bases from J, the junction contained 6 bases not matched to a gene. This CDR3 comprises 16 residues. CDR1 SGDLS and CDR2 YYNGEE come from the germline V gene. CDR3 sequence (DNA): TGTGCCAGCAGCATTCAAGCGGGGGACTCCTACAATGAGCAGTTCTTC. This codes for CASSIQAGDSYNEQFF.

The chain combines TRBV30 with TRBJ1-1; 7 bases fit TRBD1. From germline, CDR1 is GTSNPN and CDR2 SVGIG (reference sequence). The CDR3 is 16 amino acids. The V segment lost 1 base and the J segment 6 bases; nucleotides outside the gene matches: 14. The CDR3 loop reads CAWSGRKGAREAEAFF. Written as DNA, the CDR3 is TGTGCCTGGAGTGGTAGAAAGGGGGCTAGAGAGGCTGAAGCTTTCTTT.

The chain carries TRBV10-3 and TRBJ2-7; 8 bases map to TRBD2. This CDR3 is 15 amino acids long. CDR1 is ENHRY and CDR2 is SYGVKD in the germline V gene. Unmatched junction bases numbered 6, after V lost 3 bases and J lost 2 bases. The CDR3 sequence: CAISDKREKAYEQYF. CDR3 nucleotide sequence: TGTGCCATCAGTGACAAGCGGGAGAAGGCCTACGAGCAGTACTTC.